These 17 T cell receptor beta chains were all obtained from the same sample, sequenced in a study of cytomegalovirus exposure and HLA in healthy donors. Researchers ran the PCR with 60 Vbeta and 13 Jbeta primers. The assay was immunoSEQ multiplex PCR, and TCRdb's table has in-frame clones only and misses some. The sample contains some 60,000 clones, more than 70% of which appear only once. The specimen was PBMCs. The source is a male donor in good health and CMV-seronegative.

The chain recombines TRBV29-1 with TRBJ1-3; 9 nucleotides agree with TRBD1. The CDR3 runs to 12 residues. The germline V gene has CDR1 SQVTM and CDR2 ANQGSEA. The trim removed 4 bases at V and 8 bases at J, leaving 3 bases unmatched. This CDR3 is CSVAGQGHTIYF. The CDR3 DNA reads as TGCAGCGTTGCCGGACAGGGGCACACCATATATTTT.

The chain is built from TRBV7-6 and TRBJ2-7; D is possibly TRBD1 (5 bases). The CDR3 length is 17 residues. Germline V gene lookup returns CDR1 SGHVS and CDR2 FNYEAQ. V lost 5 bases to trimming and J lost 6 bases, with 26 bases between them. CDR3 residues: CASSPSRSTADSREQYF. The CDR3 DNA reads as TGTGCCAGCAGCCCCAGTCGGTCGACAGCAGACTCCCGCGAGCAGTACTTC.

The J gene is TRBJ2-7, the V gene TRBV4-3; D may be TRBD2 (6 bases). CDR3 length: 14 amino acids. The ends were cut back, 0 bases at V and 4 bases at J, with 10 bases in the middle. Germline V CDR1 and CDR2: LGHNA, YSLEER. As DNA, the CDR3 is TGCGCCAGCAGCCAAGACTCTCGGGGGTACGAGCAGTACTTC. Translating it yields CASSQDSRGYEQYF.

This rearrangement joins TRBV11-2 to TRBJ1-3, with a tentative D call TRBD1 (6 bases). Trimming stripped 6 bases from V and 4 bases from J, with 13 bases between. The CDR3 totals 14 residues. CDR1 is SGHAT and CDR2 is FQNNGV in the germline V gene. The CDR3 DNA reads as TGTGCCAGCAGGGCCGGGACATCCGGAAACACCATATATTTT. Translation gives CASRAGTSGNTIYF.

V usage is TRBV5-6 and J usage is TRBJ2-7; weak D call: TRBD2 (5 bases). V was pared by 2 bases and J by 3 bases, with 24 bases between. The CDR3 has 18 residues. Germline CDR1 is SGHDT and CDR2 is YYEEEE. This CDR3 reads CASSFYRGSNKLGYEQYF. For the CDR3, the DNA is TGTGCCAGCAGCTTTTACCGGGGATCTAACAAGTTGGGCTACGAGCAGTACTTC.

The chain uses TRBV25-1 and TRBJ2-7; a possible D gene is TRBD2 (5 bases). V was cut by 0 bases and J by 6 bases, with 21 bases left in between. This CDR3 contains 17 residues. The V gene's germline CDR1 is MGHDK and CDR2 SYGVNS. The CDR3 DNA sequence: TGTGCCAGCAGTGAATATGGGCCGGCGGGCTACTCCGGCGAGCAGTACTTC. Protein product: CASSEYGPAGYSGEQYF.

The CDR3 loop is CASSLFTRGGGRDTEAFF. The CDR3 coding sequence is TGTGCCAGCAGCTTATTTACCAGGGGAGGGGGTAGGGACACTGAAGCTTTCTTT. The rearrangement joins TRBV7-2 to TRBJ1-1; tentatively, D is TRBD1 (6 bases). V was pared by 2 bases and J by 3 bases, with 22 bases between. The germline V gene encodes CDR1 SGHTA and CDR2 FQGNSA. This CDR3 is built from 18 residues.

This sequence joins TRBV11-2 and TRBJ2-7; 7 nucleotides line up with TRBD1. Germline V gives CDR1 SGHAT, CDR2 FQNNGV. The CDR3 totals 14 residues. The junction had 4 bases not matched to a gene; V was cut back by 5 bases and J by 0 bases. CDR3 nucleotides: TGTGCCAGCAGCCAGACAGGGAGCTCCTACGAGCAGTACTTC. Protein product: CASSQTGSSYEQYF. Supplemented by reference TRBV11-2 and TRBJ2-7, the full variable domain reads EAGVAQSPRYKIIEKRQSVAFWCNPISGHATLYWYQQILGQGPKLLIQFQNNGVVDDSQLPKDRFSAERLKGVDSTLKIQPAKLEDSAVYLCASSQTGSSYEQYFGPGTRLTVT.

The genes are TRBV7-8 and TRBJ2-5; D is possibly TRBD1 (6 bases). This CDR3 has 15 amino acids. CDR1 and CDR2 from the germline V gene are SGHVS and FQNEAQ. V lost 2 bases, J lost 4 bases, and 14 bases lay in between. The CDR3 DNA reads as TGTGCCAGCAGCTTAACTCAGGGGCTACTAGAGACCCAGTACTTC. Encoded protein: CASSLTQGLLETQYF.

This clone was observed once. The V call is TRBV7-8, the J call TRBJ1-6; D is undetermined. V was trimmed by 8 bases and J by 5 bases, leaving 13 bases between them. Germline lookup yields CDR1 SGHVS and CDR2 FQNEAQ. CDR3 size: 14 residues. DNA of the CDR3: TGTGCCAGCTCTCTAGCCGCCAATAATTCACCCCTCCACTTT. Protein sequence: CASSLAANNSPLHF.

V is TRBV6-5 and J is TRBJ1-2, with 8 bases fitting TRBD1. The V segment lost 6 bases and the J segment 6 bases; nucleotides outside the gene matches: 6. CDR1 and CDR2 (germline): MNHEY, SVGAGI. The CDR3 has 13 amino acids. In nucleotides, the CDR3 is TGTGCCAGCAGCCCCCCAGGGGGCCATGGCTACACCTTC. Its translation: CASSPPGGHGYTF.

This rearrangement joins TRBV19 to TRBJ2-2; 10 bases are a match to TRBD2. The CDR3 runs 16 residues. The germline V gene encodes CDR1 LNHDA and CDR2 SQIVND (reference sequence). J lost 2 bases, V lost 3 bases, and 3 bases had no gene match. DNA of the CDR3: TGTGCCAGTAGTATGCTAGCGGGGGCTAACACCGGGGAGCTGTTTTTT. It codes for CASSMLAGANTGELFF.

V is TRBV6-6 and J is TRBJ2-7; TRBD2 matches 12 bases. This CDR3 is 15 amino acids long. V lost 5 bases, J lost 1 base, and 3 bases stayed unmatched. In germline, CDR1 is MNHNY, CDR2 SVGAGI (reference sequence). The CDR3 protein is CASSLLAGGSYEQYF. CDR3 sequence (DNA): TGTGCCAGCAGTCTCCTAGCGGGGGGGTCCTACGAGCAGTACTTC.

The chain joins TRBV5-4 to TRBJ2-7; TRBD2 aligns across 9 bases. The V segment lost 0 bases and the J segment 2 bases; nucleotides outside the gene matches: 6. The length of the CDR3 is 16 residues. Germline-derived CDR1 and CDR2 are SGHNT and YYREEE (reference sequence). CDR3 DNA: TGTGCCAGCAGCTTGGATAGCGGGGGCCCCGCCTACGAGCAGTACTTC. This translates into CASSLDSGGPAYEQYF.

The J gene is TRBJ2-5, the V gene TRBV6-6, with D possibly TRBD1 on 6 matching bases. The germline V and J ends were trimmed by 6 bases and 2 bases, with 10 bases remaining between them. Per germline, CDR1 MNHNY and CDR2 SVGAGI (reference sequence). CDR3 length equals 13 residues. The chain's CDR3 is CASRRTEQETQYF. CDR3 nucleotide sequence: TGTGCCAGCAGGCGGACAGAGCAAGAGACCCAGTACTTC.

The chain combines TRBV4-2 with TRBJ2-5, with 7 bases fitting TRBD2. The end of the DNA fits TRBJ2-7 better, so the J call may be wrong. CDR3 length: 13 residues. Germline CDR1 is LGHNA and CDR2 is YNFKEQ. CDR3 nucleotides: TGTGCCAGCAGCGGACTAGGTGGGTACGAGCAGTACTTC. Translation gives CASSGLGGYEQYF.

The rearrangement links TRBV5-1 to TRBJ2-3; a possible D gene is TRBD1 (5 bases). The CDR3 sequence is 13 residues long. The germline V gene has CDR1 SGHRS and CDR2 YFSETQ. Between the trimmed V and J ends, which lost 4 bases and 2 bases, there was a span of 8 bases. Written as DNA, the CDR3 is TGCGCCAGCAGCGTAGGGGTCACAGATACGCAGTATTTT. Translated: CASSVGVTDTQYF.